A selection of T cell receptor beta chains follows, all from one sample in a study of T cells in Graves' hyperthyroidism and ophthalmopathy. TCRdb called the multiplex PCR reads again in MiXCR, with one record for every CDR3 protein. The sample records some 460,000 distinct CDR3 sequences, about 15% being singletons. Sample: blood. The receptors were gathered from a woman between 18 and 29 years old with Graves' hyperthyroidism. CDR3s include the opening cysteine and the closing phenylalanine or tryptophan. The D gene is left open where the match is weak. Size tells how often a clone was seen (once, few, many) or the class of an expanded clone, and some rows leave it out.

clone size: few
J gene: TRBJ2-1
D gene: .
V gene: TRBV6-2/TRBV6-3
CDR3 protein: CASGFLAIQNEQFF
CDR3 DNA: TGTGCCAGCGGTTTCTTAGCGATTCAAAATGAGCAGTTCTTC

clone size: .
J gene: TRBJ1-1
D gene: .
V gene: TRBV6-1
CDR3 protein: CASSEDKNTEAFF
CDR3 DNA: TGTGCCAGCAGTGAGGACAAGAACACTGAAGCTTTCTTT

clone size: few
J gene: TRBJ1-2
D gene: TRBD1
V gene: TRBV20-1
CDR3 protein: CSAPSSGQFYGYTF
CDR3 DNA: TGCAGTGCGCCATCCTCGGGACAGTTCTATGGCTACACCTTC

clone size: many
J gene: TRBJ1-3
D gene: .
V gene: TRBV11-2
CDR3 protein: CASRSSNKTGNTIYF
CDR3 DNA: TGTGCCAGCAGGTCCAGTAATAAGACTGGAAACACCATATATTTT

clone size: many
J gene: TRBJ1-1
D gene: TRBD1
V gene: TRBV18
CDR3 protein: CASSPRQGDEAFF
CDR3 DNA: TGTGCCAGCTCACCCCGACAGGGGGATGAAGCTTTCTTT

clone size: many
J gene: TRBJ1-2
D gene: .
V gene: TRBV3-1
CDR3 protein: CASSPGTPYYGYTF
CDR3 DNA: TGTGCCAGCAGCCCCGGGACTCCCTACTATGGCTACACCTTC

clone size: few
J gene: TRBJ1-2
D gene: .
V gene: TRBV6-2/TRBV6-3
CDR3 protein: CASSSTRSYGYTF
CDR3 DNA: TGTGCCAGCAGTTCAACCAGGAGCTATGGCTACACCTTC

clone size: .
J gene: TRBJ2-7
D gene: TRBD2
V gene: TRBV20-1
CDR3 protein: CSARSSGRAWRNEQYF
CDR3 DNA: TGCAGTGCGAGATCGAGCGGGAGGGCCTGGAGGAACGAGCAGTACTTC

clone size: many
J gene: TRBJ1-5
D gene: .
V gene: TRBV7-8
CDR3 protein: CASSSVVGQPQHF
CDR3 DNA: TGTGCCAGCAGCTCGGTGGTTGGACAGCCCCAGCATTTT

clone size: many
J gene: TRBJ2-1
D gene: TRBD2
V gene: TRBV11-2
CDR3 protein: CASSKGLAGSYNEQFF
CDR3 DNA: TGTGCCAGCAGCAAGGGACTAGCGGGCTCCTACAATGAGCAGTTCTTC

clone size: .
J gene: TRBJ1-2
D gene: .
V gene: TRBV5-1
CDR3 protein: CASSKGTQYYGYTF
CDR3 DNA: TGTGCCAGCAGCAAAGGGACCCAATACTATGGCTACACCTTC

clone size: many
J gene: TRBJ2-3
D gene: .
V gene: TRBV28
CDR3 protein: CASSSPALGRTQYF
CDR3 DNA: TGTGCCAGCAGTTCGCCAGCCCTGGGGCGTACGCAGTATTTT

clone size: .
J gene: TRBJ2-3
D gene: .
V gene: TRBV7-6
CDR3 protein: CASSLAPGPGGTDTQYF
CDR3 DNA: TGTGCCAGCAGCTTAGCCCCGGGGCCTGGGGGCACAGATACGCAGTATTTT

clone size: few
J gene: TRBJ2-1
D gene: TRBD2
V gene: TRBV10-3
CDR3 protein: CAISESVAGVNEQFF
CDR3 DNA: TGTGCCATCAGTGAGTCGGTAGCGGGAGTTAATGAGCAGTTCTTC

clone size: many
J gene: TRBJ1-2
D gene: TRBD1
V gene: TRBV6-1
CDR3 protein: CASSSPVGGGNGYTF
CDR3 DNA: TGTGCCAGCAGTTCGCCCGTAGGGGGCGGCAATGGCTACACCTTC

clone size: many
J gene: TRBJ2-7
D gene: TRBD1
V gene: TRBV27
CDR3 protein: CASRKTGGPYEQYF
CDR3 DNA: TGTGCCAGCAGAAAGACAGGGGGCCCCTACGAGCAGTACTTC

clone size: .
J gene: TRBJ2-5
D gene: .
V gene: TRBV5-1
CDR3 protein: CASSLTGFQETQYF
CDR3 DNA: TGCGCCAGCAGCCTAACAGGGTTCCAAGAGACCCAGTACTTC

clone size: many
J gene: TRBJ2-5
D gene: .
V gene: TRBV7-2
CDR3 protein: CASSLWSRVEGTQYF
CDR3 DNA: TGTGCCAGCAGCTTATGGTCTAGAGTAGAGGGGACCCAGTACTTC

clone size: many
J gene: TRBJ2-1
D gene: .
V gene: TRBV7-9
CDR3 protein: CASSLGDGDEQFF
CDR3 DNA: TGTGCCAGCAGCTTAGGAGATGGCGATGAGCAGTTCTTC

clone size: many
J gene: TRBJ2-5
D gene: TRBD1
V gene: TRBV15
CDR3 protein: CATSRDLRRQGQETQYF
CDR3 DNA: TGTGCCACCAGCAGAGATCTGCGGAGACAGGGCCAAGAGACCCAGTACTTC

clone size: many
J gene: TRBJ2-3
D gene: .
V gene: TRBV2
CDR3 protein: CASSTLATDTQYF
CDR3 DNA: TGTGCCAGCAGTACTTTGGCGACAGATACGCAGTATTTT

clone size: many
J gene: TRBJ1-1
D gene: .
V gene: TRBV7-3
CDR3 protein: CASRQGPNTEAFF
CDR3 DNA: TGTGCCAGCAGACAAGGGCCTAACACTGAAGCTTTCTTT

clone size: many
J gene: TRBJ1-6
D gene: .
V gene: TRBV12-3/TRBV12-4
CDR3 protein: CASSPTAHWGNSPLHF
CDR3 DNA: TGTGCCAGCAGTCCCACGGCGCATTGGGGGAATTCACCCCTCCACTTT

clone size: .
J gene: TRBJ2-5
D gene: .
V gene: TRBV27
CDR3 protein: CASSGFGKETQYF
CDR3 DNA: TGTGCCAGCTCAGGGTTTGGGAAAGAGACCCAGTACTTC

clone size: many
J gene: TRBJ2-1
D gene: .
V gene: TRBV9
CDR3 protein: CASSPLGGLGEQFF
CDR3 DNA: TGTGCCAGCAGCCCTTTGGGCGGGTTAGGGGAGCAGTTCTTC

clone size: many
J gene: TRBJ2-7
D gene: TRBD2
V gene: TRBV20-1
CDR3 protein: CSATSAGGPSQAPYEQYF
CDR3 DNA: TGCAGTGCTACTTCAGCGGGAGGGCCCTCCCAAGCTCCCTACGAGCAGTACTTC

clone size: many
J gene: TRBJ2-2
D gene: .
V gene: TRBV28
CDR3 protein: CASSLAWTGELFF
CDR3 DNA: TGTGCCAGCAGTTTAGCATGGACCGGGGAGCTGTTTTTT

clone size: many
J gene: TRBJ2-7
D gene: TRBD1
V gene: TRBV5-1
CDR3 protein: CASSWTGEPYEQYF
CDR3 DNA: TGCGCCAGCAGCTGGACAGGCGAGCCCTACGAGCAGTACTTC